This T cell receptor (beta chain) was sequenced during a study of blood T cell repertoires in COVID-19. Only in-frame clones appear in the TCRdb table, and some are missing; sequencing was by immunoSEQ multiplex PCR. Here the sample spans 150,000 or so clones, almost 85% being singletons. This clone was counted a single time. The CDR3 has 15 residues. V was shortened by 6 bases and J by 3 bases, with 18 bases between the two germline ends. The germline V gene encodes CDR1 LNHDA and CDR2 SQIVND (reference sequence). The chain is built from TRBV19 and TRBJ2-7; tentatively, D is TRBD1 (6 bases). The source of this sequence is a man between 45 and 60 years old who had recovered from COVID-19. Sequencing was done on a sample of PBMCs or T cells enriched from blood (not recorded which). Here the CDR3 DNA reads TGTGCCAGTAGCATGGCGGCTGGACAGAACTACGAGCAGTACTTC. As protein: CASSMAAGQNYEQYF.